This T cell receptor beta chain originates from a study of cytomegalovirus exposure and HLA in healthy donors. For the study at large: Counted in an early data release were about 85 million unique TCRs from HLA-typed donors.

PCR amplification relied on 60 Vbeta primers (plus 13 Jbeta primers). TCRdb's table, derived via immunoSEQ multiplex PCR, lists solely in-frame clones and lacks some. This table has around 160,000 clones, just over 70% appearing once. This CDR3 region has 19 residues. Germline values: CDR1 LGHNA, CDR2 YNFKEQ. V gave up 4 bases and J gave up 5 bases; unmatched junction bases: 16. This rearrangement joins TRBV4-2 to TRBJ2-3; 12 nucleotides align to TRBD2. Sequenced material: PBMCs. This receptor was identified in a man aged 18 to 30 in good health and CMV-seropositive. CDR3 nucleotide sequence: TGTGCCAGCAGCCTCGGACAGGGTCTAGCGGGGGGGCAGGGAGATACGCAGTATTTT. This sequence encodes CASSLGQGLAGGQGDTQYF.